The 14 T cell receptor beta chains below all came from one sample that was sequenced in a study of cytotoxic CD8 clonotypes in ibrutinib-treated CLL. Using immunoSEQ multiplex PCR, the repertoire was profiled, and TCRdb retains in-frame clones only, with some absent. The sample includes about 160,000 clones, approximately 80% of them seen just once. The input for sequencing was PBMCs, taken after 12 months of ibrutinib treatment. The receptors stem from a human donor with chronic lymphocytic leukemia.

The gene calls are TRBV27 and TRBJ1-2; unclear D gene. The CDR3 runs to 13 residues. V was shortened by 4 bases and J by 4 bases, with 10 bases between the two germline ends. CDR1 and CDR2 (germline): MNHEY, SMNVEV (reference sequence). Here the CDR3 DNA reads TGTGCCAGCAGTTCGAGAGCCTTCTATGGCTACACCTTC. As protein: CASSSRAFYGYTF.

The chain joins TRBV6-5 to TRBJ1-3; TRBD1 is a possible D gene (5 bases). This CDR3 contains 14 residues. Germline assignment: CDR1 MNHEY and CDR2 SVGAGI. Trimming stripped 8 bases from V and 4 bases from J, with 15 bases between. Here the CDR3 reads CASGSLGGGNTIYF. The CDR3 DNA reads TGTGCCAGCGGGTCGCTGGGGGGAGGAAACACCATATATTTT.

The rearrangement uses TRBV11-2 and TRBJ2-3, with D perhaps matching TRBD1 (5 bases). This CDR3 is built from 13 residues. Germline V gene sequence: CDR1 SGHAT, CDR2 FQNNGV. Trimming took off 3 bases at V and 6 bases at J, with 10 bases between the two ends. CDR3 DNA sequence: TGTGCCAGCAGCTTGCAGGGTGGTGATACGCAGTATTTT. Amino acids: CASSLQGGDTQYF.

This chain connects TRBV28 to TRBJ1-3; tentatively, D is TRBD1 (5 bases). CDR3 size: 21 residues. Trimming took off 6 bases at V and 4 bases at J, with 34 bases between the two ends. CDR1 and CDR2 from the germline V gene are MDHEN and SYDVKM. The CDR3 region has the DNA TGTGCCAGCAGGCCCCAGGGACCCATAAATATTCGTGGCTTTGGAGGAAACACCATATATTTT. This encodes CASRPQGPINIRGFGGNTIYF.

This chain joins TRBV5-1 and TRBJ2-1; tentative D call: TRBD2 (6 bases). Germline CDR1 SGHRS, CDR2 YFSETQ. The CDR3 contains 15 residues. The V end was cut by 0 bases, the J end by 9 bases, with 16 bases between. The CDR3 DNA is TGCGCCAGCAGCTTGGCCTATAGCGGTGGTAGTGAGCAGTTCTTC. Translated, it gives CASSLAYSGGSEQFF.

This sequence joins TRBV7-2 and TRBJ2-7; D unresolved. V was shortened by 4 bases and J by 1 base, with 8 bases between the two germline ends. Per germline, CDR1 SGHTA and CDR2 FQGNSA. The CDR3 is 13 residues long. The chain's CDR3 is CASSYDASYEQYF. The CDR3 DNA follows: TGTGCCAGCAGCTATGATGCTTCCTACGAGCAGTACTTC.

The V and J genes are TRBV9 and TRBJ1-6, with D unresolved. This CDR3 contains 18 residues. V lost 3 bases and J 0 bases, leaving 16 bases between the germline ends. In germline, CDR1 is SGDLS, CDR2 YYNGEE. The DNA for the CDR3 is TGTGCCAGCAGCGCCGACCATGGGATTAGCTCCTATAATTCACCCCTCCACTTT. Translating it yields CASSADHGISSYNSPLHF.

A single count supports this clone. The J gene is TRBJ2-7, the V gene TRBV5-1; no definite D call. CDR1 and CDR2 from the germline V gene are SGHRS and YFSETQ. CDR3 length: 17 amino acids. Trimming left V 0 bases short and J 4 bases short, with 20 bases between. CDR3 protein: CASSLVYQPSGGYEQYF. CDR3 nucleotide sequence: TGCGCCAGCAGCTTGGTATATCAACCGTCGGGTGGGTACGAGCAGTACTTC. Together with reference TRBV5-1 and TRBJ2-7, the CDR3 gives the full variable domain: KAGVTQTPRYLIKTRGQQVTLSCSPISGHRSVSWYQQTPGQGLQFLFEYFSETQRNKGNFPGRFSGRQFSNSRSEMNVSTLELGDSALYLCASSLVYQPSGGYEQYFGPGTRLTVT.

This clone was seen only a few times. The sample holds other DNA sequences that translate to the same CDR3. The rearrangement uses TRBV7-9 and TRBJ1-5; 7 bases match TRBD1. The CDR3 covers 13 residues. The junction had 6 bases not matched to a gene; V was cut back by 6 bases and J by 7 bases. Germline V CDR1 and CDR2: SEHNR, FQNEAQ (reference sequence). The CDR3 loop reads CASSRRQGQPQHF. In DNA form, the CDR3 reads TGTGCCAGCAGTCGTAGACAGGGACAGCCCCAGCATTTT.

The chain uses TRBV27 and TRBJ2-7; TRBD1 agrees at 7 bases. Losses at the gene ends were 7 bases for V and 5 bases for J; bases not matched to a gene: 17. The CDR3 runs 16 residues. The germline gives CDR1 MNHEY, CDR2 SMNVEV (reference sequence). The chain's CDR3 is CASTPLSDRESHEQYF. The CDR3 nucleotides are TGTGCCAGCACCCCCCTTTCCGACAGGGAGTCCCACGAGCAGTACTTC.

This chain connects TRBV28 to TRBJ1-2; the D is unclear. V shed 3 bases and J shed 1 base, with 6 bases lying between them. CDR1 is MDHEN, CDR2 SYDVKM, per germline. The CDR3 is 13 amino acids. The CDR3 nucleotides read TGTGCCAGCAGTTTTACGGTTAACTATGGCTACACCTTC. The encoded protein is CASSFTVNYGYTF.

The chain couples TRBV6-5 to TRBJ2-2; D may correspond to TRBD1 or TRBD2 (5 bases each). The CDR3 is 14 amino acids. CDR1 is MNHEY and CDR2 is SVGAGI in the germline V gene. The V end lost 0 bases, the J end lost 5 bases, and 7 bases lay between the germline ends. CDR3: CASSYSEGTGELFF. The CDR3 coding sequence is TGTGCCAGCAGTTACTCAGAGGGGACCGGGGAGCTGTTTTTT.

This chain connects TRBV5-4 to TRBJ2-4, with D possibly matching TRBD1 (6 bases). The V end was cut by 1 base, the J end by 1 base, with 18 bases between. CDR3 length equals 18 residues. Germline loops: CDR1 SGHNT, CDR2 YYREEE (reference sequence). The CDR3 nucleotides are TGTGCCAGCAGCTTGAACCATCAGGGGATGTTTGCCAAAAACATTCAGTACTTC. Translated, it gives CASSLNHQGMFAKNIQYF.

This clone was seen just once. This rearrangement joins TRBV4-1 to TRBJ2-3; 7 nucleotides match TRBD2. The CDR3 has 16 amino acids. In germline, CDR1 is MGHRA, CDR2 YSYEKL. V shed 1 base and J 3 bases; nucleotides not matched to a gene: 7. This CDR3 reads CASSQAGLGVTDTQYF. DNA for the CDR3: TGCGCCAGCAGCCAAGCCGGACTAGGGGTAACAGATACGCAGTATTTT.